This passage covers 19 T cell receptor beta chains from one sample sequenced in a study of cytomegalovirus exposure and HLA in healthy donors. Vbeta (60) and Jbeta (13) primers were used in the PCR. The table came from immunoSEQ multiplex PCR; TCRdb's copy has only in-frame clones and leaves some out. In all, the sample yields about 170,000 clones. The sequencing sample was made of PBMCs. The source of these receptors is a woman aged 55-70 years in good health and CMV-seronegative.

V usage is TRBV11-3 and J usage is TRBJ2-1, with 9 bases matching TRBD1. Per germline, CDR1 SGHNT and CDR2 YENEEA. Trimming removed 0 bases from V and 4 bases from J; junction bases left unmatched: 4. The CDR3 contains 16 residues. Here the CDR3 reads CASSLEGTGTYNEQFF. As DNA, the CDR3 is TGTGCCAGCAGCTTAGAGGGGACAGGGACGTACAATGAGCAGTTCTTC.

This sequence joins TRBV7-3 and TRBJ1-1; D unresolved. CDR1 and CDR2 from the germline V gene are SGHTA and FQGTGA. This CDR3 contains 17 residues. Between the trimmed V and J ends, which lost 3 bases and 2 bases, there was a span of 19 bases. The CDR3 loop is CASSFTPMSAGNTEAFF. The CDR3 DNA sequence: TGTGCCAGCAGCTTCACCCCGATGAGTGCGGGAAACACTGAAGCTTTCTTT.

In DNA form, the CDR3 reads TGTGCCAGCAGCGGGAGACTAGCGGGAGATGACGAGCAGTACTTC. It yields the protein CASSGRLAGDDEQYF. The chain has TRBV2 and TRBJ2-5; 12 bases align to TRBD2. The J call could be wrong; TRBJ2-7 is a better fit for the DNA end. The CDR3 spans 15 residues. The germline CDR1 and CDR2 sequences are SNHLY and FYNNEI.

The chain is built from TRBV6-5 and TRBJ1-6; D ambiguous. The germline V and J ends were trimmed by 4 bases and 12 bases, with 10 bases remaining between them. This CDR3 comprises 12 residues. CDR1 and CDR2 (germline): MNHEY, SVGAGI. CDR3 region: CASSSPPGPLHF. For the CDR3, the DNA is TGTGCCAGCAGTTCTCCTCCCGGACCCCTCCACTTT.

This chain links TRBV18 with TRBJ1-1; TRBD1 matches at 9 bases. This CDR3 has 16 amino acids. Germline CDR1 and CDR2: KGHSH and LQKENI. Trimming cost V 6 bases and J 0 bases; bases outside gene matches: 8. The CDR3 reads CASSPRQGGMNTEAFF. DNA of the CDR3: TGTGCCAGCTCTCCCCGACAGGGGGGTATGAACACTGAAGCTTTCTTT.

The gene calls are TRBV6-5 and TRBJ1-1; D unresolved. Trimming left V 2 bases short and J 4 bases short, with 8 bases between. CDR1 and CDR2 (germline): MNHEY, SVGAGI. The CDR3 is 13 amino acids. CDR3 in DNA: TGTGCCAGCAGTTACGCCCCTACCACTGAAGCTTTCTTT. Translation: CASSYAPTTEAFF.

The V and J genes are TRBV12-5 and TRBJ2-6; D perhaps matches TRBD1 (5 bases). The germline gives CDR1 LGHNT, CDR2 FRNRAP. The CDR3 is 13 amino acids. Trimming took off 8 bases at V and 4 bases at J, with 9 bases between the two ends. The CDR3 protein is CASRGAGANVLTF. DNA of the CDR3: TGTGCTAGTAGGGGTGCAGGGGCCAACGTCCTGACTTTC.

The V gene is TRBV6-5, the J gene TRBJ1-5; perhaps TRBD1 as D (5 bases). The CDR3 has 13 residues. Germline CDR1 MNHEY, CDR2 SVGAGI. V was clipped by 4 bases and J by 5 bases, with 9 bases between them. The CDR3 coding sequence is TGTGCCAGCAGTTTAGACAGTTATCAGCCCCAGCATTTT. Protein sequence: CASSLDSYQPQHF.

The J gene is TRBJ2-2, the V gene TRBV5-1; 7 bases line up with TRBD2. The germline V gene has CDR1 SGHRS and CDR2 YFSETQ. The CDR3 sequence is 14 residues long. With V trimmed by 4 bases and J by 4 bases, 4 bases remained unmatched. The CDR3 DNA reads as TGCGCCAGCAGCCTAGCGGATCTCACCGGGGAGCTGTTTTTT. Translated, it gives CASSLADLTGELFF.

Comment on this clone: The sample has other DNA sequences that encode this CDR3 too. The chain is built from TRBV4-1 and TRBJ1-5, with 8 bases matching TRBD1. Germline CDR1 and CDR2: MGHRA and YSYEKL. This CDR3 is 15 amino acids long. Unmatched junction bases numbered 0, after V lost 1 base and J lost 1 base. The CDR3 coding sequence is TGCGCCAGCAGCCAAGGGACAGGGAGCAATCAGCCCCAGCATTTT. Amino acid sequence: CASSQGTGSNQPQHF.

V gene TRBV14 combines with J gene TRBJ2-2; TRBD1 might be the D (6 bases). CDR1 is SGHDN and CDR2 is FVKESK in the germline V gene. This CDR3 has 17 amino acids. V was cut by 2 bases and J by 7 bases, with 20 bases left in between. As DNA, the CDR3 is TGTGCCAGCAGCCAATTAGCCTGGGGGCGAGGTAACGGGGAGCTGTTTTTT. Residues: CASSQLAWGRGNGELFF.

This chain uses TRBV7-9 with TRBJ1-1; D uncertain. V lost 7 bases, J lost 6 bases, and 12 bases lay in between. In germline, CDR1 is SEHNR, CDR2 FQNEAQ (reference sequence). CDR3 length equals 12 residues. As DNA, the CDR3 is TGTGCCAGCACCTGGGGAGTGCCTGAAGCTTTCTTT. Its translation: CASTWGVPEAFF.

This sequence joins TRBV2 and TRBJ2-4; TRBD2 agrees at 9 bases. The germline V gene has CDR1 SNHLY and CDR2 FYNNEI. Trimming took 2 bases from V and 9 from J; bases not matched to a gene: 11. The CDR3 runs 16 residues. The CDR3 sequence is CASSEFGTSLNAIQYF. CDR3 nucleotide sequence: TGTGCCAGCAGTGAATTCGGGACTAGCCTTAATGCCATTCAGTACTTC. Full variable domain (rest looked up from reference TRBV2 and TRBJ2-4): EPEVTQTPSHQVTQMGQEVILRCVPISNHLYFYWYRQILGQKVEFLVSFYNNEISEKSEIFDDQFSVERPDGSNFTLKIRSTKLEDSAMYFCASSEFGTSLNAIQYFGAGTRLSVL.

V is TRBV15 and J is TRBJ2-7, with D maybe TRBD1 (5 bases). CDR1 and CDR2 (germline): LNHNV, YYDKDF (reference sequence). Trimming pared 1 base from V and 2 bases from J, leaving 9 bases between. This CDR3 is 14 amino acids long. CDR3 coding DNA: TGTGCCACCAGCAGAGGTGACAGAACCTACGAGCAGTACTTC. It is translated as CATSRGDRTYEQYF.

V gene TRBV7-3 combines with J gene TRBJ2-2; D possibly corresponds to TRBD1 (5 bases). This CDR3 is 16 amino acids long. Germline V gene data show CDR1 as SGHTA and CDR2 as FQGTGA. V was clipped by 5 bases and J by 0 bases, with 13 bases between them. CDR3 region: CASSLQGLPNTGELFF. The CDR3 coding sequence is TGTGCCAGCAGCCTCCAGGGTCTACCGAACACCGGGGAGCTGTTTTTT.

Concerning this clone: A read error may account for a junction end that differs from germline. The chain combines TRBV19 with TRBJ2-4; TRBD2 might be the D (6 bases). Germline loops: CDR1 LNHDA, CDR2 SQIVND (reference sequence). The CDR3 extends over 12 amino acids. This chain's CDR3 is CASSMGPGLYSF. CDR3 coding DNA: TGTGCCAGTAGTATGGGGCCGGGACTGTACTCCTTC.

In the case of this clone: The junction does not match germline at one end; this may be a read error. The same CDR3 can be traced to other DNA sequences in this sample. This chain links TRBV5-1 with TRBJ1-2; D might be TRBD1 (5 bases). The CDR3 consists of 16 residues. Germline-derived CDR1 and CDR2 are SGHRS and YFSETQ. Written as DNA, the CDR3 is TGCGCCAGTAGCTTGTCTGGAGGGGAAGCTAACTATGGCTACACCTTC. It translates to CASSLSGGEANYGYTF.

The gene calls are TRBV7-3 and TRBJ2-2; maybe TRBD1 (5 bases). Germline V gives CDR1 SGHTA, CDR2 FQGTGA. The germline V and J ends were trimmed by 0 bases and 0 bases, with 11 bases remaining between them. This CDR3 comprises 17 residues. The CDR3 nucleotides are TGTGCCAGCAGCTTAACCCCGTTGGGGCCGAACACCGGGGAGCTGTTTTTT. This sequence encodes CASSLTPLGPNTGELFF.

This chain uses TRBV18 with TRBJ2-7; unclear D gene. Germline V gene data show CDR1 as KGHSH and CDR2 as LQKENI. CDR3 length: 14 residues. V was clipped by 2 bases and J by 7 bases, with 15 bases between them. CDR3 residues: CASSPAALSLEQYF. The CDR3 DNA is TGTGCCAGCTCACCAGCGGCACTATCCTTGGAGCAGTACTTC.